This T cell receptor (beta chain) was captured by sequencing in a study of T cells after yellow fever vaccination. Study-wide background: Flow sorting relied on CD3, CD45RA, CCR7 and CD95 to obtain EM, EMRA, CM and Tscm memory subsets.

TCRdb re-called the 5' RACE reads with MiXCR, one entry per CDR3 protein. The sample carries about 26,000 distinct CDR3 sequences, roughly 4.7% recorded once. Germline CDR1 reads MNHNY; CDR2 reads SVGAGI (reference sequence). The junction had 7 bases not matched to a gene; V was cut back by 6 bases and J by 0 bases. The CDR3 length is 17 residues. Study conclusions and caveats: Most primary-vaccination clones reappeared after the booster (around 95% CD4, more than 70% CD8).

This clonotype occurred a few times. V gene TRBV6-6 combines with J gene TRBJ2-6; 8 bases match TRBD1. The sequences come from PBMCs, either bulk or a sorted T-cell subset (CD4+, CD8+, memory, or dextramer-sorted; not recorded which), collected on the day of the yellow fever booster vaccination. This clonotype was obtained from a man aged 18 to 30 who received the YFV17D yellow fever vaccine. DNA of the CDR3: TGTGCCAGCAGGGGACGGGACAGGTCCTCTGGGGCCAACGTCCTGACTTTC. This encodes CASRGRDRSSGANVLTF.